This is a list of T cell receptor beta chains from one sample in a study of OX40 agonist ivuxolimab in advanced cancers. The protocol was immunoSEQ multiplex PCR, while the TCRdb copy is restricted to in-frame clones and leaves out a portion. The sample yields about 72,000 clones, 88% seen once. This sample comprised CD4+ or CD8+ T cells sorted from blood, obtained in a trial of the OX40 agonist ivuxolimab. The receptors were sampled from an adult with an advanced solid tumor such as melanoma, head and neck, liver or kidney cancer. CDR3s include the opening cysteine and the closing phenylalanine or tryptophan.

TRBV6-1,TRBJ1-2,CASRETGVNYGYTF
TRBV28,TRBJ1-4,CASNLNWGKLFF
TRBV19,TRBJ2-5,CASSVGGETQYF
TRBV28,TRBJ1-5,CAIRGGGQSNQPQHF
TRBV4-3,TRBJ1-2,CASSPNVGNYGYTF
TRBV21-1,TRBJ1-1,CASSEIGTMNTEAFF
TRBV27,TRBJ1-5,CASSTRGTGPLQPQHF
TRBV2,TRBJ2-3,CANRQADTQYF
TRBV9,TRBJ1-2,CASSGLGQRNYGYTF
TRBV7-9,TRBJ2-7,CASSLRESLGVEQYF